Each of the 9 T cell receptor beta chains below was sequenced from the same sample in a study of blood T cell repertoires in COVID-19. Here immunoSEQ multiplex PCR was the method, and the copy in TCRdb shows in-frame clones only, minus some. The data contain 400,000 or so clones, 70% to 90% of them seen just once; the ten biggest clones take up around 3%. The sequencing input was peripheral blood. These TCRs come from a human donor in a cohort sampled during active COVID-19.

V is TRBV3-1 (or the pseudogene TRBV3-2) and J is TRBJ2-2; D perhaps matches TRBD1 (6 bases). Germline V gene sequence: CDR1 LGHDT, CDR2 YNNKEL (reference sequence). V lost 7 bases, J lost 6 bases, and 15 bases lay in between. The CDR3 covers 14 residues. CDR3 residues: CASTSQGYAGELFF. CDR3 DNA: TGTGCCAGCACTAGCCAGGGGTACGCCGGGGAGCTGTTTTTT.

The rearrangement links TRBV19 to TRBJ2-1, with TRBD2 identical over 9 bases. Trimming cost V 5 bases and J 2 bases; bases outside gene matches: 10. Germline lookup yields CDR1 LNHDA and CDR2 SQIVND (reference sequence). This CDR3 comprises 17 residues. CDR3 nucleotide sequence: TGTGCCAGTAGTCTCCCCCTGGGCGGGGGGGCCTACAATGAGCAGTTCTTC. This encodes CASSLPLGGGAYNEQFF.

To note about this clone: The junction shows a germline mismatch at one end, possibly a read error. The gene calls are TRBV7-7 and TRBJ2-2; 9 nucleotides agree with TRBD2. From germline, CDR1 is SSHAT and CDR2 FNYEAQ (reference sequence). This CDR3 contains 19 residues. The CDR3 DNA reads TGTGCTAGCAGCTTAGCCCCCCCAGCGGGGGGATTCAACACCGGGGAGCTGTTTTTT. Translation: CASSLAPPAGGFNTGELFF.

This clone has only one observation. The CDR3 coding sequence is TGCGCCAGCAGCCAAGGACGGGGTGAGCAGTTCTTC. As protein: CASSQGRGEQFF. This chain uses TRBV4-1 with TRBJ2-1, with a tentative D call TRBD2 (5 bases). Per the germline V gene, CDR1 is MGHRA and CDR2 is YSYEKL. V lost 1 base and J lost 9, with 7 bases in between. The CDR3 has 12 amino acids.

The genes are TRBV7-2 and TRBJ2-5; tentative D call: TRBD1 (5 bases). Germline-derived CDR1 and CDR2 are SGHTA and FQGNSA. The CDR3 contains 16 residues. V lost 4 bases and J lost 0, with 15 bases in between. The CDR3 DNA reads TGTGCCAGCAGCTACTTTATGACAGCGTACCAAGAGACCCAGTACTTC. Amino acids: CASSYFMTAYQETQYF.

A few counts support this clone. V gene TRBV5-6 combines with J gene TRBJ1-5; TRBD1 matches at 12 bases. The CDR3 runs 17 residues. V trimming: 3 bases; J trimming: 3 bases; junction bases outside the gene matches: 7. Germline V gene lookup returns CDR1 SGHDT and CDR2 YYEEEE. DNA of the CDR3: TGTGCCAGCAGCTCCTGGGGGACAGGGGGCGACAATCAGCCCCAGCATTTT. The encoded protein is CASSSWGTGGDNQPQHF. Full variable domain (rest looked up from reference TRBV5-6 and TRBJ1-5): DAGVTQSPTHLIKTRGQQVTLRCSPKSGHDTVSWYQQALGQGPQFIFQYYEEEERQRGNFPDRFSGHQFPNYSSELNVNALLLGDSALYLCASSSWGTGGDNQPQHFGDGTRLSIL.

V and J are TRBV5-1 and TRBJ2-7, with 7 bases aligning to TRBD2. The CDR3 has 14 residues. CDR1 is SGHRS, CDR2 YFSETQ, per germline. With V trimmed by 0 bases and J by 5 bases, 5 bases remained unmatched. The CDR3 DNA sequence: TGCGCCAGCAGCTTGGGCGGGGGTGTGAACGAGCAGTACTTC. It is translated as CASSLGGGVNEQYF.

The chain carries TRBV27 and TRBJ1-2, with 8 bases lining up with TRBD1. The germline CDR1 and CDR2 sequences are MNHEY and SMNVEV (reference sequence). Unmatched junction bases numbered 5, after V lost 4 bases and J lost 1 base. The CDR3 covers 15 residues. DNA for the CDR3: TGTGCCAGCAGTTCCCCAGGGGGCGGTAACTATGGCTACACCTTC. This encodes CASSSPGGGNYGYTF.

J is TRBJ2-3 and V is TRBV3-1 (or the pseudogene TRBV3-2); 10 bases agree with TRBD2. V dropped 4 bases and J dropped 1; count of bases not matched to a gene: 8. The CDR3 consists of 17 residues. In germline, CDR1 is LGHDT, CDR2 YNNKEL (reference sequence). CDR3 nucleotides: TGTGCCAGCAGCCCGACGTCGAGCGGGGGGGGCACAGATACGCAGTATTTT. Translating it yields CASSPTSSGGGTDTQYF.